A selection of T cell receptor beta chains follows, all from one sample in a study of read filtering for tumor transcriptome and immune sequencing. TCRdb called the reads again in MiXCR, with one record for every CDR3 protein. Altogether roughly 61,000 distinct CDR3 sequences are present, over 9% being singletons, with the ten largest covering 16%. Sequencing was performed on a population of CD138-negative cells sorted from bone marrow. These TCRs come from a donor over 35 with multiple myeloma. CDR3s include the opening cysteine and the closing phenylalanine or tryptophan. The order of the fields is J gene, V gene, clone size, D gene, CDR3 DNA, CDR3 protein. A D gene is named only where the DNA matches it firmly. Clone sizes are given selectively: once, few, many, or a class where the clone is expanded.

J: TRBJ2-1
V: TRBV12-3/TRBV12-4
size: many
D: .
DNA: TGTGCCAGCAGTTTAAAGGGGGGGTCAAATGAGCAGTTCTTC
CDR3: CASSLKGGSNEQFF

J: TRBJ2-1
V: TRBV29-1
size: many
D: .
DNA: TGCAGCCCTTCAGAAAACAATGAGCAGTTCTTC
CDR3: CSPSENNEQFF

J: TRBJ1-4
V: TRBV6-5
size: many
D: TRBD1
DNA: TGTGCCAGCAGAAGGGACAGTGAGGGAAAACTGTTTTTT
CDR3: CASRRDSEGKLFF

J: TRBJ1-1
V: TRBV20-1
size: many
D: TRBD1
DNA: TGCAGTGCCGGGACAGGGGACACTGAAGCTTTCTTT
CDR3: CSAGTGDTEAFF

J: TRBJ1-5
V: TRBV6-1
size: .
D: .
DNA: TGTGCCAGCTTAGACAGGAACAATCAGCCCCAGCATTTT
CDR3: CASLDRNNQPQHF

J: TRBJ2-1
V: TRBV11-2
size: many
D: .
DNA: TGTGCCAGCAGCTTACGGACAGTGTACAATGAGCAGTTCTTC
CDR3: CASSLRTVYNEQFF

J: TRBJ1-1
V: TRBV29-1
size: many
D: TRBD1
DNA: TGCAGCGCAGGGACAGCGGGGCTGGCTTTCTTT
CDR3: CSAGTAGLAFF

J: TRBJ2-3
V: TRBV3-1
size: many
D: .
DNA: TGTGCCAGCAGCCCCGGGACTCTGGAAGATACGCAGTATTTT
CDR3: CASSPGTLEDTQYF

J: TRBJ1-4
V: TRBV7-4
size: many
D: TRBD1
DNA: TGTGCCAGCAGCCCGGACAGGGAGAATTACGAAAAACTGTTTTTT
CDR3: CASSPDRENYEKLFF

J: TRBJ2-3
V: TRBV11-2
size: many
D: TRBD2
DNA: TGTGCCAGCAGCTTTGGCGGGGGATACACAGATACGCAGTATTTT
CDR3: CASSFGGGYTDTQYF

J: TRBJ1-4
V: TRBV10-3
size: .
D: .
DNA: TGTGCCATCAGCAGGGATTTACAGGAAAAACTGTTTTTT
CDR3: CAISRDLQEKLFF

J: TRBJ2-2
V: TRBV20-1
size: many
D: .
DNA: TGCAGTGCAGATAAGCGGGCCGGGGAGCTGTTTTTT
CDR3: CSADKRAGELFF

J: TRBJ2-6
V: TRBV7-9
size: many
D: .
DNA: TGTGCCAGCACCCACGGCGCCGAAAACTCTGGGGCCAACGTCCTGACTTTC
CDR3: CASTHGAENSGANVLTF

J: TRBJ1-5
V: TRBV5-5
size: .
D: .
DNA: TGTGCCAGCAGCTTGTCGGCAGGTCGACTTAATCAGCCCCAGCATTTT
CDR3: CASSLSAGRLNQPQHF

J: TRBJ2-5
V: TRBV7-2
size: many
D: .
DNA: TGTGCCAGCAGCCCACCACCCCGGGGAGGAGAGACCCAGTACTTC
CDR3: CASSPPPRGGETQYF

J: TRBJ2-3
V: TRBV5-1
size: many
D: .
DNA: TGCGCCAGCAGCTTGACGGGGCGACAGGGACTAGGATATCAATATACGCAGTATTTT
CDR3: CASSLTGRQGLGYQYTQYF

J: TRBJ1-5
V: TRBV2
size: many
D: TRBD1
DNA: TGTGCCAGCCGAAATGACAGGGGTGAATATCAGCCCCAGCATTTT
CDR3: CASRNDRGEYQPQHF

J: TRBJ1-1
V: TRBV12-3/TRBV12-4
size: many
D: TRBD1
DNA: TGTGCCAGCAGTGCTAGACAGGGTGAAGCTTTCTTT
CDR3: CASSARQGEAFF

J: TRBJ2-2
V: TRBV12-3/TRBV12-4
size: many
D: TRBD2
DNA: TGTGCCAGCCTGAATACCGGGGGGGTTTCCGGGGAGCTGTTTTTT
CDR3: CASLNTGGVSGELFF

J: TRBJ1-5
V: TRBV6-2/TRBV6-3
size: many
D: .
DNA: TGTGCCAGCAGTTACTCGATTGGGGACCTCGGCAATCAGCCCCAGCATTTT
CDR3: CASSYSIGDLGNQPQHF

J: TRBJ1-6
V: TRBV30
size: many
D: .
DNA: TGTGCCTGGTGGAGTGGGGGACGGGGTAATTCACCCCTCCACTTT
CDR3: CAWWSGGRGNSPLHF

J: TRBJ2-5
V: TRBV19
size: many
D: TRBD1
DNA: TGTGCCAGTAGTAGGACAGGCATGGCGTTCCAAGAGACCCAGTACTTC
CDR3: CASSRTGMAFQETQYF

J: TRBJ2-1
V: TRBV29-1
size: .
D: TRBD2
DNA: TGCAGCATAGCTCGGACTAGCGGGGGGCCCGTTGAGCAGTTCTTC
CDR3: CSIARTSGGPVEQFF

J: TRBJ1-1
V: TRBV9
size: many
D: .
DNA: TGTGCCAGCAGCGTAAGATCTGCGGACACTGAAGCTTTCTTT
CDR3: CASSVRSADTEAFF

J: TRBJ1-5
V: TRBV2
size: many
D: .
DNA: TGTGCCAGCAGTGGGGCTGAGGGTTCTAATCAGCCCCAGCATTTT
CDR3: CASSGAEGSNQPQHF

J: TRBJ1-5
V: TRBV6-5
size: many
D: .
DNA: TGTGCCAGCAGTACCGCGCCCGGATATAGCAATCAGCCCCAGCATTTT
CDR3: CASSTAPGYSNQPQHF

J: TRBJ2-1
V: TRBV7-2
size: .
D: .
DNA: TGTGCCAGCAGAACCCTCCCTTCCCAGACCTGGAATGAGGAGTTCTTT
CDR3: CASRTLPSQTWNEEFF

J: TRBJ1-1
V: TRBV12-3/TRBV12-4
size: many
D: .
DNA: TGTGCCAGCAGTTTTACGGGAGGGAGCACTGAAGCTTTCTTT
CDR3: CASSFTGGSTEAFF

J: TRBJ2-5
V: TRBV7-9
size: .
D: .
DNA: TGTGCCAGCAGCGCCCCAGGGCCGCGACAAGAGACCCAGTACTTC
CDR3: CASSAPGPRQETQYF

J: TRBJ2-1
V: TRBV25-1
size: .
D: TRBD1
DNA: TGTGCCAGCAGTGAGACAGGGGGCTCCTACAATGAGCAGTTCTTC
CDR3: CASSETGGSYNEQFF

J: TRBJ2-5
V: TRBV29-1
size: many
D: .
DNA: TGCAGCGTTGAAGGACAGGCGAAAGAGACCCAGTACTTC
CDR3: CSVEGQAKETQYF

J: TRBJ2-1
V: TRBV5-1
size: many
D: .
DNA: TGCGCCAGCAGCTTGGCAGACCTTATTAATGAGCAGTTCTTC
CDR3: CASSLADLINEQFF

J: TRBJ2-3
V: TRBV7-3
size: many
D: TRBD2
DNA: TGTGCCAGCAGCTTACTCGTCGGTAGCGGGGGCGATTACACAGATACGCAGTATTTT
CDR3: CASSLLVGSGGDYTDTQYF

J: TRBJ2-5
V: TRBV29-1
size: .
D: .
DNA: TGCAGCGCAGTCCCCCGGCAAGAGACCCAGTACTTC
CDR3: CSAVPRQETQYF

J: TRBJ2-1
V: TRBV5-1
size: medium-sized
D: TRBD1
DNA: TGCGCCAGCAGCTTGGAACAGGGGGCCTACAATGAGCAGTTCTTC
CDR3: CASSLEQGAYNEQFF

J: TRBJ2-7
V: TRBV15
size: many
D: .
DNA: TGTGCCACCAGCAGAGATGATCGCCCAAGTCGGGGAGAAGCAGGCGGGGCCCTCGAGCAGTACTTC
CDR3: CATSRDDRPSRGEAGGALEQYF

J: TRBJ2-5
V: TRBV11-2
size: many
D: .
DNA: TGTGCCAGCAGCGCCAGTCGGGGGAAAGAGACCCAGTACTTC
CDR3: CASSASRGKETQYF

J: TRBJ2-2
V: TRBV4-2
size: .
D: TRBD2
DNA: TGTGCCAGCCGAGCGGGGCGGAACACCGGGGAGCTGTTTTTT
CDR3: CASRAGRNTGELFF

J: TRBJ2-7
V: TRBV20-1
size: many
D: TRBD2
DNA: TGCAGTGCTAGATCCGGACTAGCGGGGGCCTCAGCCTACGAGCAGTACTTC
CDR3: CSARSGLAGASAYEQYF